This T cell receptor (beta chain) comes out of a study of blood T cell repertoires in COVID-19. Study summary: In each case, the material was cDNA or gDNA derived from T cells, B-cell-depleted T cells, or PBMCs.

Here immunoSEQ multiplex PCR was the method, and the copy in TCRdb shows in-frame clones only, minus some. The sample has about 98,000 clones, approximately 84% seen once. This CDR3 spans 14 amino acids. The germline V gene encodes CDR1 GTSNPN and CDR2 SVGIG (reference sequence). Deletions cut 0 bases from V and 4 bases from J, with 10 bases between. Sequences were obtained from peripheral blood. V gene TRBV30 combines with J gene TRBJ1-5, with TRBD1 as a possible D gene (6 bases). This TCR was sampled from a woman over 75 with acute or convalescent COVID-19. The DNA of the CDR3 is TGTGCCTGGAGTGTTGGACAGCAAAATCAGCCCCAGCATTTT. Translating gives CAWSVGQQNQPQHF.